The entry below gives a single T cell receptor beta chain sequence along with its context. The data were obtained in a study of shared clonotypes between healthy human individuals. Sequencing was performed with immunoSEQ multiplex PCR; in TCRdb, only in-frame clones are kept and a portion is missing. The sample has some 2,100,000 clones, more than 90% seen once. Germline trimming cut 6 bases from V and 6 bases from J; bases unmatched to any gene: 9. This CDR3 comprises 14 residues. Germline lookup yields CDR1 SNHLY and CDR2 FYNNEI. This clonotype was sampled from a man between 18 and 29 years old in good health. The chain employs TRBV2 and TRBJ1-2; 8 bases match TRBD1. The sample comprised naive CD4+ T cells sorted from blood. Subset in this sample: CD45RA+ positively selected. The CDR3 region has the DNA TGTGCCAGCAGAGGCAGGGGGCGCGAACATGGCTACACCTTC. This translates into CASRGRGREHGYTF.